This T cell receptor (beta chain) was sequenced during a study of T cell repertoires in cytomegalovirus infection. General study findings and limits: The ex vivo response was dominated by HLA-C-restricted CMV-specific TCR beta clonotypes.

Trimming pared 0 bases from V and 6 bases from J, leaving 13 bases between. The CDR3 has 15 amino acids. Germline V gene data show CDR1 as LGHNA and CDR2 as YSLEER. This clonotype has more than one count but fewer than ten. The antigen is not known. TCRdb itself ran the reads through MiXCR, one entry per CDR3 protein. Of over 300,000 distinct CDR3 sequences listed, 15% to 20% were seen once; the top ten hold around 12%. The sequence was obtained from a human donor in good health (CMV status not recorded). Some clones in this sample may be carry-over from other donors' samples. The sample taken for sequencing was PBMCs. J is TRBJ2-3 and V is TRBV4-3, with no clear D. Here the CDR3 reads CASSQDVWAADTQYF. The CDR3 coding sequence is TGCGCCAGCAGCCAAGATGTCTGGGCGGCGGATACGCAGTATTTT.